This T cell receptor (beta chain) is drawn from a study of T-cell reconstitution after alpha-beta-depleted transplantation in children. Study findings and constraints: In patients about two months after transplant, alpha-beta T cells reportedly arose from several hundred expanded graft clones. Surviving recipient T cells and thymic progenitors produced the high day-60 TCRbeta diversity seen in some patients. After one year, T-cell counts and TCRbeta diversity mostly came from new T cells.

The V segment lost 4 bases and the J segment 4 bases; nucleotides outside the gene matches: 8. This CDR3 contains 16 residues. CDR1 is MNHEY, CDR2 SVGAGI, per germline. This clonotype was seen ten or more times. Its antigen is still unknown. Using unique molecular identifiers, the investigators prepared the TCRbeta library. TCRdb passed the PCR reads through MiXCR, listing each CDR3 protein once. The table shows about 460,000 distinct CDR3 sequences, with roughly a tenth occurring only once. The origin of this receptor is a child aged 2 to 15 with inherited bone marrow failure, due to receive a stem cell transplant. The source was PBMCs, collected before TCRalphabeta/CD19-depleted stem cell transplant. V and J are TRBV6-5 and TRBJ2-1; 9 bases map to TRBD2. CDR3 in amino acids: CASSWITSGYYNEQFF. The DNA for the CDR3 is TGTGCCAGCAGTTGGATAACTAGCGGGTATTACAATGAGCAGTTCTTC.